The 5 T cell receptor beta chains presented below share a single source sample, sequenced in a study of blood T cell repertoires in COVID-19 (TCRdb year 2020). To prepare the library, the immunoSEQ multiplex PCR assay was applied. This is the immuneACCESS table as TCRdb keeps it, with only in-frame sequences that have V and J called. A part of the clones is gone; compared with another copy, unresolved V genes explain less than half, and the rest is unexplained. The sample table contains 200,000 to 300,000 clones; only one count was recorded for over 70% of them. The ten top clones hold roughly 30% of the sample. The sequencing sample was made of peripheral blood. Every receptor here comes from a man aged 40-49 years with acute or convalescent COVID-19.

The chain has TRBV28 and TRBJ2-2; possible D gene TRBD2, 5 bases. The CDR3 is 17 residues long. The germline V gene encodes CDR1 MDHEN and CDR2 SYDVKM. V shed 3 bases and J shed 1 base, with 15 bases lying between them. CDR3: CASSFYVSGVNTGELFF. CDR3 nucleotide sequence: TGTGCCAGCAGTTTTTATGTCAGCGGAGTGAACACCGGGGAGCTGTTTTTT.

This chain links TRBV3-1 (or the pseudogene TRBV3-2) with TRBJ2-3, with 9 positions matching TRBD1. Germline CDR1 and CDR2: LGHDT and YNNKEL (reference sequence). The CDR3 totals 15 residues. V shed 5 bases and J 3 bases; nucleotides not matched to a gene: 6. The CDR3 reads CASSKWGQGTDTQYF. The CDR3 DNA reads TGTGCCAGCAGCAAATGGGGACAGGGTACAGATACGCAGTATTTT.

The genes are TRBV5-8 and TRBJ2-1, with 8 bases fitting TRBD2. The CDR3 totals 16 residues. Trimming cost V 4 bases and J 2 bases; bases outside gene matches: 8. Germline V CDR1 and CDR2: SGHTS, YDEGEE. Here the CDR3 DNA reads TGTGCCAGCAGCCTACTAGCGGTGGGGGCCTACAATGAGCAGTTCTTC. Amino acids: CASSLLAVGAYNEQFF. Variable domain in full (rest from reference TRBV5-8 and TRBJ2-1): EAGVTQSPTHLIKTRGQQATLRCSPISGHTSVYWYQQALGLGLQFLLWYDEGEERNRGNFPPRFSGRQFPNYSSELNVNALELEDSALYLCASSLLAVGAYNEQFFGPGTRLTVL.

The V gene is TRBV5-6, the J gene TRBJ1-3; D is ambiguous. The CDR3 is 13 amino acids. The V gene's germline CDR1 is SGHDT and CDR2 YYEEEE. V lost 2 bases, J lost 4 bases, and 7 bases lay in between. In nucleotides, the CDR3 is TGTGCCAGCAGCTTTAATAGAGGAAACACCATATATTTT. It encodes CASSFNRGNTIYF.

The rearrangement joins TRBV7-9 to TRBJ1-4; weak D call: TRBD1 (5 bases). This CDR3 has 15 amino acids. Germline V CDR1 and CDR2: SEHNR, FQNEAQ (reference sequence). V lost 7 bases and J lost 8, with 20 bases in between. The DNA for the CDR3 is TGTGCCAGCACCCCGCGGGGAAGGGGAGGCGAAAAACTGTTTTTT. It specifies CASTPRGRGGEKLFF.